This TCR beta chain was documented in a study of blood T cell repertoires in COVID-19 (dated by TCRdb to about 2020). Notes on the research overall: Collaborator samples came from the United States, Italy and Spain and covered acute and convalescent phases of COVID-19. The material from the prospective study consisted of cDNA or gDNA derived from T cells, B-cell-depleted T cells, or PBMCs. Where HLA class I and class II types were available, the types were taken from metadata supplied by the sample provider, not from assay-based typing. The repertoires were released in a freely available public database meant as a resource for research on the immune response to SARS-CoV-2. Subjects who had been exposed to COVID-19, were actively infected with it, or had recovered from it provided the deeply sampled blood TCRbeta repertoires that made up the dataset. A de-identified subject ID, COVID-19 status, age in years and sex were almost always included in the sample metadata. The samples were drawn from the first 160 participants of the ongoing ImmuneRACE study and from under 1,500 subjects provided by 6 global collaborators.

This clone was detected only once. Its antigen is still unknown. Base-call qualities are not available, and no considerably larger clone is one nucleotide away. What the work shows at the level of the full study, not this receptor alone: The amount of clinical and demographic metadata varied by source and participant and was provided uncurated.

In the prospective study, participants were about 18 to 95 years old, resided in about two dozen geographic areas of the United States, and were enrolled through a virtual design. To assign participants to cohorts, the prospective study relied on clinical history that participants themselves reported in a screening survey and a study questionnaire. ImmuneRACE Cohort 3 recovered participants were defined by two consecutive negative NP/OP PCR tests, healthcare professional clearance, or symptom resolution. In the prospective study, whole blood, serum and a nasopharyngeal or oropharyngeal swab were collected from each participant by mobile phlebotomists. Prospective study participants could optionally give additional blood draws and questionnaires over a roughly two-month period. Before DNA extraction, blood samples from the prospective study were shipped at room temperature or frozen. The CDR3 spans 15 residues, from the cysteine through the phenylalanine. Only the CDR3 portion is preserved as DNA: 45 bases, with reading frame beginning at the first base. CDR1 and CDR2 (KGHDR, SFDVKD) derive from the germline V gene. The germline V end is reduced by 2 bases and the J end by 3 bases; junction bases left unmatched: 1.

TCRbeta CDR3 regions were amplified from genomic DNA using the immunoSEQ Assay, a bias-controlled multiplex PCR. Per the source publication's procedure: Nucleated cell counts per sample were estimated from amplification of reference gene primers within the assay. Sequence reads were collapsed and filtered to measure the absolute abundance of every unique TCRbeta CDR3 rearrangement. For each sample, productive Simpson clonality was calculated by taking the square root of Simpson's diversity index across productive rearrangements. TCRdb took over this immuneACCESS table, retaining in-frame rearrangements with V and J assigned. Such tables are incomplete; in checked studies, under half of the missing clones stem from an unresolved V gene, and the remainder is unexplained. V, J and clone size were drawn from that table, and D and trimming were deduced from the DNA. The sample data list 140,000 to 150,000 clones, and roughly three quarters of these were observed just once. The leading ten clones occupy around 5.5% of the sample.

Input material: PBMCs or T cells enriched from blood (not recorded which). This chain joins TRBV24-1 to TRBJ1-2; 11 nucleotides in the junction match TRBD1. The clonotype comes from a woman between 50 and 59 years old who had recovered from COVID-19. The bases read TGTGCCACCAGTGATTCGGGACAGGGGGACTATGGCTACACCTTC. Its amino acids are CATSDSGQGDYGYTF.